The 32 T cell receptor beta chains reported below all come from one sample, sequenced in a study of human T cells and chemical hapten exposure. The sample's time point: healthy volunteer bleed at 2 weeks. The authors extracted total RNA from unfractionated whole blood. One entry per CDR3 protein results from TCRdb running MiXCR on the RACE reads. The data hold roughly 100,000 distinct CDR3 sequences, with roughly 8.5% observed a single time. The sample consisted of whole blood. These receptors were collected from a female donor in good health. Some clones in this sample may be carry-over from other donors' samples.

This clonotype was observed a handful of times. J is TRBJ2-3 and V is TRBV2; no definite D call. The CDR3 covers 15 residues. V shed 6 bases and J shed 2 bases, with 15 bases lying between them. Germline values: CDR1 SNHLY, CDR2 FYNNEI. CDR3 in DNA: TGTGCCAGCAGCAGAAATCGGCCCCCCACAGATACGCAGTATTTT. This translates into CASSRNRPPTDTQYF.

This clonotype turned up a few times. The chain joins TRBV2 to TRBJ1-2; D might be TRBD1 (6 bases). V was shortened by 6 bases and J by 0 bases, with 11 bases between the two germline ends. The CDR3 is 14 residues long. Germline assignment: CDR1 SNHLY and CDR2 FYNNEI. CDR3 bases: TGTGCCAGCAGGTGGGACACCTCTAACTATGGCTACACCTTC. It is translated as CASRWDTSNYGYTF.

The chain has TRBV4-3 and TRBJ1-2, with 9 bases fitting TRBD1. V trimming: 2 bases; J trimming: 4 bases; junction bases outside the gene matches: 2. The CDR3 runs 14 residues. CDR1 LGHNA and CDR2 YSLEER come from the germline V gene. CDR3 loop: CASSQLTGGYGYTF. DNA for the CDR3: TGCGCCAGCAGCCAACTGACAGGGGGCTATGGCTACACCTTC.

This clonotype has more than one count but fewer than ten. V usage is TRBV23-1 and J usage is TRBJ2-6, with 7 nucleotides matching TRBD1. TRBV23-1 is an ORF, and what it does is uncertain. The CDR3 has 16 amino acids. V shed 6 bases and J 0 bases; nucleotides not matched to a gene: 5. CDR3 region: CASRSDRASGANVLTF. CDR3 sequence (DNA): TGCGCCAGCAGATCCGACAGGGCCTCTGGGGCCAACGTCCTGACTTTC.

This chain joins TRBV7-2 and TRBJ2-3; D uncertain. Germline CDR1 reads SGHTA; CDR2 reads FQGNSA. V was pared by 4 bases and J by 4 bases, with 18 bases between. The CDR3 is 16 amino acids. The CDR3 loop is CASSYFVEYLADTQYF. The DNA for the CDR3 is TGTGCCAGCAGCTATTTCGTGGAGTATCTGGCAGATACGCAGTATTTT. The variable domain in full, completed from reference TRBV7-2 and TRBJ2-3, reads GAGVSQSPSNKVTEKGKDVELRCDPISGHTALYWYRQSLGQGLEFLIYFQGNSAPDKSGLPSDRFSAERTGGSVSTLTIQRTQQEDSAVYLCASSYFVEYLADTQYFGPGTRLTVL.

This clonotype was observed a handful of times. The rearrangement uses TRBV7-2 and TRBJ2-1; tentatively, D is TRBD2 (6 bases). CDR1 and CDR2 from the germline V gene are SGHTA and FQGNSA. CDR3 length: 17 amino acids. The ends were cut back, 1 base at V and 8 bases at J, with 21 bases in the middle. The CDR3 coding sequence is TGTGCCAGCAGCTTAGGACCCAGGTCTAGCGCTCGGGATGAGCAGTTCTTC. Encoded protein: CASSLGPRSSARDEQFF.

Only a few counts were recorded for this clonotype. V usage is TRBV2 and J usage is TRBJ2-7, with a weak D call TRBD2 (5 bases). Germline lookup yields CDR1 SNHLY and CDR2 FYNNEI. This CDR3 region has 17 residues. V lost 0 bases, J lost 2 bases, and 17 bases lay in between. The CDR3 DNA reads TGTGCCAGCAGTGAAGCGCTTTTTGCGGGCCCTACCTACGAGCAGTACTTC. Its translation: CASSEALFAGPTYEQYF.

This chain uses TRBV5-4 with TRBJ2-2; either TRBD1 or TRBD2 may supply D (5 bases each). V lost 0 bases, J lost 11 bases, and 11 bases lay in between. Germline assignment: CDR1 SGHNT and CDR2 YYREEE (reference sequence). This CDR3 comprises 13 residues. As DNA, the CDR3 is TGTGCCAGCAGCTTGGGGTGGGACGGAGAGCTGTTTTTT. This sequence encodes CASSLGWDGELFF. Supplemented by reference TRBV5-4 and TRBJ2-2, the full variable domain reads ETGVTQSPTHLIKTRGQQVTLRCSSQSGHNTVSWYQQALGQGPQFIFQYYREEENGRGNFPPRFSGLQFPNYSSELNVNALELDDSALYLCASSLGWDGELFFGEGSRLTVL.

In this sample, this clonotype turned up a few times. The V and J genes are TRBV29-1 and TRBJ1-1; no firm D call. V was pared by 5 bases and J by 1 base, with 8 bases between. This CDR3 comprises 12 residues. Germline V CDR1 and CDR2: SQVTM, ANQGSEA. The CDR3 spells CSVWVANTEAFF. In DNA form, the CDR3 reads TGCAGCGTTTGGGTCGCGAACACTGAAGCTTTCTTT.

Ten or more counts support this clonotype. The chain joins TRBV18 to TRBJ2-7, with D perhaps TRBD1 (5 bases). Germline values: CDR1 KGHSH, CDR2 LQKENI. This CDR3 is 14 amino acids long. Trimming pared 1 base from V and 5 bases from J, leaving 12 bases between. CDR3 bases: TGTGCCAGCTCACCACGGATGCTAGGGGACGAGCAGTACTTC. It codes for CASSPRMLGDEQYF.

The V call is TRBV7-8, the J call TRBJ2-7; 7 positions match TRBD1. The V and J ends lost 3 bases and 5 bases, in that order; junction bases with no gene match: 10. The germline gives CDR1 SGHVS, CDR2 FQNEAQ. The CDR3 extends over 15 amino acids. CDR3 in amino acids: CASSFRNRGIDEQYF. The CDR3, as DNA: TGTGCCAGCAGCTTCCGTAACAGGGGCATCGACGAGCAGTACTTC. Full variable domain (missing parts from reference TRBV7-8 and TRBJ2-7): GAGVSQSPRYKVAKRGQDVALRCDPISGHVSLFWYQQALGQGPEFLTYFQNEAQLDKSGLPSDRFFAERPEGSVSTLKIQRTQQEDSAVYLCASSFRNRGIDEQYFGPGTRLTVT.

This rearrangement joins TRBV20-1 to TRBJ2-5; D not resolved. In germline, CDR1 is DFQATT, CDR2 SNEGSKA (reference sequence). The CDR3 is 14 residues long. Trimming took off 4 bases at V and 2 bases at J, with 14 bases between the two ends. The DNA for the CDR3 is TGCAGTGCTAAACTCGCCTCCCCACAAGAGACCCAGTACTTC. Encoded protein: CSAKLASPQETQYF.

The chain carries TRBV30 and TRBJ1-1; D not resolved. In germline, CDR1 is GTSNPN, CDR2 SVGIG (reference sequence). CDR3 length: 12 residues. Trimming removed 5 bases from V and 0 bases from J, with 7 bases in between. The CDR3 here is CAWQSMNTEAFF. The CDR3 DNA follows: TGTGCCTGGCAGTCAATGAACACTGAAGCTTTCTTT.

This clonotype was observed at least ten times. The CDR3 spells CASSRNSGNDEAFF. The CDR3 region has the DNA TGTGCCAGCAGCCGTAACTCAGGGAATGATGAAGCTTTCTTT. This sequence joins TRBV3-1 and TRBJ1-1; possibly TRBD1 for D (5 bases). The CDR3 is 14 residues long. Germline V CDR1 and CDR2: LGHDT, YNNKEL (reference sequence). Deletions cut 4 bases from V and 7 bases from J, with 16 bases between.

J is TRBJ2-7 and V is TRBV6-6; TRBD1 matches 9 bases. With V trimmed by 6 bases and J by 4 bases, 10 bases remained unmatched. Per germline, CDR1 MNHNY and CDR2 SVGAGI (reference sequence). This CDR3 comprises 15 residues. CDR3 bases: TGTGCCAGCAGCCCGTCCGGGACAGGGATTTACGAGCAGTACTTC. This sequence encodes CASSPSGTGIYEQYF.

This clonotype appeared a few times. V and J are TRBV7-9 and TRBJ2-7, with a possible D match to TRBD2 (8 bases). The CDR3 totals 16 residues. Trimming took 5 bases from V and 0 from J, leaving 17 bases between them. Germline V gene sequence: CDR1 SEHNR, CDR2 FQNEAQ (reference sequence). The CDR3 DNA sequence: TGTGCCAGCAGCCCATCGACAGGGACTAGCTCCTACGAGCAGTACTTC. Amino acids: CASSPSTGTSSYEQYF. The whole variable domain, remainder taken from reference TRBV7-9 and TRBJ2-7, is DTGVSQNPRHKITKRGQNVTFRCDPISEHNRLYWYRQTLGQGPEFLTYFQNEAQLEKSRLLSDRFSAERPKGSFSTLEIQRTEQGDSAMYLCASSPSTGTSSYEQYFGPGTRLTVT.

The chain uses TRBV28 and TRBJ2-7, with a tentative D call TRBD1 (5 bases). Trimming took 0 bases from V and 3 from J, leaving 9 bases between them. Germline assignment: CDR1 MDHEN and CDR2 SYDVKM. The length of the CDR3 is 14 residues. The CDR3 bases are TGTGCCAGCAGTTTATGGCAGGGAAACTACGAGCAGTACTTC. It encodes CASSLWQGNYEQYF.

The genes are TRBV27 and TRBJ2-7; 8 bases agree with TRBD2. V gave up 1 base and J gave up 4 bases; unmatched junction bases: 6. The CDR3 sequence is 15 residues long. From germline, CDR1 is MNHEY and CDR2 SMNVEV (reference sequence). CDR3 sequence reads: CASSLFGAGVYEQYF. The DNA for the CDR3 is TGTGCCAGCAGTTTATTTGGAGCGGGAGTGTACGAGCAGTACTTC.

The count of this clonotype is one. Germline and junction disagree at one end, which may indicate a read error. CDR3 loop: CVWSASGPTIEAFF. The CDR3 DNA reads as TGTGTCTGGAGTGCCTCCGGACCGACGATTGAAGCTTTCTTT. The chain has TRBV30 and TRBJ1-1; D is ambiguous. CDR3 size: 14 residues. The germline V gene encodes CDR1 GTSNPN and CDR2 SVGIG (reference sequence).

This clonotype occurred a few times. This chain uses TRBV28 with TRBJ1-5; D is undetermined. The CDR3 totals 11 residues. V was shortened by 5 bases and J by 11 bases, with 10 bases between the two germline ends. Looked up from germline, CDR1 is MDHEN and CDR2 is SYDVKM. DNA of the CDR3: TGTGCCAGCAGTGCCCCAATGGCCCAGCATTTT. Translating it yields CASSAPMAQHF.

Only a few counts were recorded for this clonotype. The chain recombines TRBV7-9 with TRBJ2-3; D is unclear. Germline-derived CDR1 and CDR2 are SEHNR and FQNEAQ (reference sequence). The CDR3 runs 15 residues. The V gene lost 10 bases and the J gene lost 3 bases, with 20 bases spanning the gap. This CDR3 is CATTSGPTATDTQYF. CDR3 nucleotide sequence: TGTGCCACCACCTCAGGCCCCACGGCGACAGATACGCAGTATTTT.

This clonotype has at least ten counts. The V call is TRBV7-2, the J call TRBJ1-1; D remains ambiguous. Trimming shortened V by 5 bases and J by 1 base, and 11 bases separated the two germline ends. The CDR3 has 14 residues. Germline V lookup: CDR1 SGHTA, CDR2 FQGNSA. The CDR3 DNA reads as TGTGCCAGCAGCCCACAGTGGTCGAACACTGAAGCTTTCTTT. Protein sequence: CASSPQWSNTEAFF.

This clonotype was recorded many times. The chain has TRBV28 and TRBJ2-7, with D possibly TRBD2 on 5 matching bases. V gave up 7 bases and J gave up 2 bases, with 6 bases separating them. CDR1 MDHEN and CDR2 SYDVKM come from the germline V gene. The CDR3 has 11 amino acids. CDR3 DNA sequence: TGTGCCAGCAAGGGAGCCTACGAGCAGTACTTC. Translating gives CASKGAYEQYF.

In this sample, this clonotype turned up many times. The CDR3, as DNA: TGTGCCAGCAGTGAAGAAGGCCTAGCGGACAGCACCGGGGAGCTGTTTTTT. Translated, it gives CASSEEGLADSTGELFF. This chain joins TRBV2 and TRBJ2-2; D possibly corresponds to TRBD2 (7 bases). With 1 base removed from V and 4 bases from J, the gap between germline ends came to 16 bases. This CDR3 is built from 17 residues. Germline values: CDR1 SNHLY, CDR2 FYNNEI. Filled out from reference TRBV2 and TRBJ2-2, the complete variable domain reads EPEVTQTPSHQVTQMGQEVILRCVPISNHLYFYWYRQILGQKVEFLVSFYNNEISEKSEIFDDQFSVERPDGSNFTLKIRSTKLEDSAMYFCASSEEGLADSTGELFFGEGSRLTVL.

Comments on this clonotype: Since a much larger clone is just one base distant, this may be a read error. The chain joins TRBV28 to TRBJ2-1; either TRBD1 or TRBD2 may fit D (5 bases each). CDR1 and CDR2 (germline): MDHEN, SYDVKM. There are 11 residues in the CDR3. The V end was cut by 2 bases, the J end by 9 bases, with 5 bases between. The CDR3 region is CASSLGGEQFF. CDR3 sequence (DNA): TGTGCCAGCAGTTTAGGGGGTGAGCAGTTCTTC.

This clonotype was seen ten or more times. The J gene is TRBJ1-2, the V gene TRBV13; 11 nucleotides match TRBD1. This CDR3 contains 13 residues. Germline V gene data show CDR1 as PRHDT and CDR2 as FYEKMQ (reference sequence). Germline trimming cut 5 bases from V and 6 bases from J; bases unmatched to any gene: 2. The CDR3 spells CASSQGQGDGYTF. In nucleotides, the CDR3 is TGTGCCAGCAGCCAGGGACAGGGGGATGGCTACACCTTC.

At least ten counts were recorded for this clonotype. The chain uses TRBV27 and TRBJ2-3, with D tentatively TRBD2 (5 bases). Germline CDR1 is MNHEY and CDR2 is SMNVEV (reference sequence). This CDR3 contains 15 residues. V was clipped by 4 bases and J by 7 bases, with 18 bases between them. The CDR3 sequence is CASSWGVPGWNTQYF. The CDR3 DNA reads as TGTGCCAGCAGTTGGGGAGTGCCGGGGTGGAATACGCAGTATTTT.

CDR3 nucleotides: TGTGCCAGCAGACCACAAACAGGGGGCGCTGAAGCTTTCTTT. Its protein product is CASRPQTGGAEAFF. The chain is built from TRBV7-9 and TRBJ1-1, with TRBD1 identical over 9 bases. Looked up from germline, CDR1 is SEHNR and CDR2 is FQNEAQ (reference sequence). Unmatched junction bases numbered 8, after V lost 6 bases and J lost 6 bases. CDR3 length: 14 amino acids.

This clonotype was detected many times. The V gene is TRBV3-1, the J gene TRBJ1-1; D is ambiguous. CDR3 length equals 13 residues. Deletions cut 5 bases from V and 2 bases from J, with 9 bases between. Germline V gene sequence: CDR1 LGHDT, CDR2 YNNKEL (reference sequence). CDR3 in amino acids: CASSFTDNTEAFF. The DNA of the CDR3 is TGTGCCAGCAGCTTTACAGATAACACTGAAGCTTTCTTT.

J is TRBJ2-1 and V is TRBV5-1; the match to TRBD1 covers 10 bases. This CDR3 contains 16 residues. After removal of 5 bases from V and 4 bases from J, the junction contained 9 bases not matched to a gene. Germline CDR1 is SGHRS and CDR2 is YFSETQ. CDR3 DNA: TGCGCCAGCAGTACCGGGGACAGGGGTTTTTACAATGAGCAGTTCTTC. Protein: CASSTGDRGFYNEQFF. Full variable domain (outside the CDR3, taken from reference TRBV5-1 and TRBJ2-1): KAGVTQTPRYLIKTRGQQVTLSCSPISGHRSVSWYQQTPGQGLQFLFEYFSETQRNKGNFPGRFSGRQFSNSRSEMNVSTLELGDSALYLCASSTGDRGFYNEQFFGPGTRLTVL.

The CDR3 spells CASTRLAGIQETQYF. CDR3 sequence (DNA): TGTGCCAGCACCCGACTAGCGGGAATCCAAGAGACCCAGTACTTC. The chain has TRBV3-1 and TRBJ2-5, with TRBD2 identical over 11 bases. Germline trimming cut 7 bases from V and 1 base from J; bases unmatched to any gene: 5. Germline assignment: CDR1 LGHDT and CDR2 YNNKEL (reference sequence). The CDR3 spans 15 residues.

The chain employs TRBV5-1 and TRBJ2-3, with D perhaps matching TRBD1 or TRBD2 (5 bases each). Looked up from germline, CDR1 is SGHRS and CDR2 is YFSETQ. The CDR3 spans 13 residues. V was clipped by 2 bases and J by 4 bases, with 8 bases between them. In DNA, the CDR3 is TGCGCCAGCAGCTTTGGGGGAGCAGATACGCAGTATTTT. It codes for CASSFGGADTQYF. Drawing the rest from reference TRBV5-1 and TRBJ2-3, the complete variable domain is KAGVTQTPRYLIKTRGQQVTLSCSPISGHRSVSWYQQTPGQGLQFLFEYFSETQRNKGNFPGRFSGRQFSNSRSEMNVSTLELGDSALYLCASSFGGADTQYFGPGTRLTVL.